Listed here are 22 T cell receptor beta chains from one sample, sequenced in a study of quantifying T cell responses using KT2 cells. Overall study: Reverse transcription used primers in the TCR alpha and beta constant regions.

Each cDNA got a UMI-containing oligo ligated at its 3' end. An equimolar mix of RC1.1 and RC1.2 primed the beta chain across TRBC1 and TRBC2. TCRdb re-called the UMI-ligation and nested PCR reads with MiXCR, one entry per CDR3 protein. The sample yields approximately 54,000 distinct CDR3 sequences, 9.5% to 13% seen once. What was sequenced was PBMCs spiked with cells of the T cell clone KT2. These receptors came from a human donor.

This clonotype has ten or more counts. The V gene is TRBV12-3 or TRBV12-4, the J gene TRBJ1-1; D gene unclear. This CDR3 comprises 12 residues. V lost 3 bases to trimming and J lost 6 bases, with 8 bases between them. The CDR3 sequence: CASSLGRAEAFF. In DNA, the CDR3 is TGTGCCAGCAGTTTGGGGAGGGCTGAAGCTTTCTTT.

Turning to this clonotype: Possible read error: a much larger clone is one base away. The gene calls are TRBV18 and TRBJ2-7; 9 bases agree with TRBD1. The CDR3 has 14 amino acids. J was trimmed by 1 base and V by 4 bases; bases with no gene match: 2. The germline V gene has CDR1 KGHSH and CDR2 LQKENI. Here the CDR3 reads CASSRDRGSYEQYF. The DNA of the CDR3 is TGTGCCAGCTCACGCGACAGGGGGTCCTACGAGCAGTACTTC.

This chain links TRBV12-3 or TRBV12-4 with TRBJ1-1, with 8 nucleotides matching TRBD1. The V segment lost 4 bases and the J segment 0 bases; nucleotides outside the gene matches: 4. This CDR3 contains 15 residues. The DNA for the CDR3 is TGTGCCAGCAGTTCCCGACAGGGGATGAACACTGAAGCTTTCTTT. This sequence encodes CASSSRQGMNTEAFF.

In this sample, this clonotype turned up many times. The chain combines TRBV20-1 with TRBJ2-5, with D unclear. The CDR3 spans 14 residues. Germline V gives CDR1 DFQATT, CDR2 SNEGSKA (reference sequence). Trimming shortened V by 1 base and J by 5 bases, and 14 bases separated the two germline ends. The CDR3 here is CSARAVGWSETQYF. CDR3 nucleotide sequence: TGCAGTGCTAGAGCAGTGGGGTGGAGTGAGACCCAGTACTTC.

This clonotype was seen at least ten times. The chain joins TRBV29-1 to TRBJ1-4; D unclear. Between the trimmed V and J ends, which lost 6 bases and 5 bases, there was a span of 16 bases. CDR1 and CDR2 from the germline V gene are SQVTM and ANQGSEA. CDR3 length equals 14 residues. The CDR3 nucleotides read TGCAGCGTAGCATTGGAGGGCATGAATGAAAAACTGTTTTTT. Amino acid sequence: CSVALEGMNEKLFF.

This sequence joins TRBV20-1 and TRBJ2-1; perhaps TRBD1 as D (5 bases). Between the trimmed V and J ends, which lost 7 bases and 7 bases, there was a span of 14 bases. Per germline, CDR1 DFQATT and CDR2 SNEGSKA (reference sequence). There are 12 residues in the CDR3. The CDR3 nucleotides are TGCAGTGTTATTAGGGGTTTGAATGAGCAGTTCTTC. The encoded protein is CSVIRGLNEQFF.

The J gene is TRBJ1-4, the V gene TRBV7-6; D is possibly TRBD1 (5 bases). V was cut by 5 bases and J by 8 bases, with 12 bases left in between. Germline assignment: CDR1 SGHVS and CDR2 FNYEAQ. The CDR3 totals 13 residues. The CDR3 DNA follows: TGTGCCAGCAGCGCGGCCGGGGACGAAAAACTGTTTTTT. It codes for CASSAAGDEKLFF.

CDR3 in amino acids: CASRWAFDTGELFF. The CDR3 bases are TGTGCCAGCAGATGGGCGTTTGACACCGGGGAGCTGTTTTTT. The chain couples TRBV12-3 or TRBV12-4 to TRBJ2-2; D unresolved. The CDR3 contains 14 residues. Trimming took 6 bases from V and 3 from J, leaving 11 bases between them.

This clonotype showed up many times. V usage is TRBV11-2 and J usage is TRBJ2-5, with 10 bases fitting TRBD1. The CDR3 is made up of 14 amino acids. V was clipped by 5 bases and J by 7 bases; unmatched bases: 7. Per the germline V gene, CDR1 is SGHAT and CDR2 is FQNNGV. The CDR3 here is CASSNDRGQGTQYF. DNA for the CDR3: TGTGCCAGCAGCAACGACAGGGGGCAGGGGACCCAGTACTTC.

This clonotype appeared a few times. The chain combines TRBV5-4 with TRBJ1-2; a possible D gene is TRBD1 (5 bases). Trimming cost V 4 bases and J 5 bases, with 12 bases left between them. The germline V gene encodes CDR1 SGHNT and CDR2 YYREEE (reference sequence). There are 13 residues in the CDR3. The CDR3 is CASSPKAGYGYTF. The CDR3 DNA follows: TGTGCCAGCAGCCCTAAGGCAGGGTATGGCTACACCTTC. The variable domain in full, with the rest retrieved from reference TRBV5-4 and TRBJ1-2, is ETGVTQSPTHLIKTRGQQVTLRCSSQSGHNTVSWYQQALGQGPQFIFQYYREEENGRGNFPPRFSGLQFPNYSSELNVNALELDDSALYLCASSPKAGYGYTFGSGTRLTVV.

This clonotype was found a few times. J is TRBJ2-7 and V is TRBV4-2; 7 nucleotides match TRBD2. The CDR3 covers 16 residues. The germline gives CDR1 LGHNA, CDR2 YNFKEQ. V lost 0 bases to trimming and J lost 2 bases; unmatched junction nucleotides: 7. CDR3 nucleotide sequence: TGTGCCAGCAGCCAAGATCGTGGTGGGAGGGCCTACGAGCAGTACTTC. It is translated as CASSQDRGGRAYEQYF.

CDR3 nucleotide sequence: TGTGCCAGCAGCCAAAACCCGGGGCTTTCCACAGATACGCAGTATTTT. The encoded protein is CASSQNPGLSTDTQYF. This sequence joins TRBV7-2 and TRBJ2-3; tentatively, D is TRBD1 or TRBD2 (5 bases each). CDR1 and CDR2 (germline): SGHTA, FQGNSA. The CDR3 spans 16 residues. Trimming stripped 5 bases from V and 2 bases from J, with 17 bases between.

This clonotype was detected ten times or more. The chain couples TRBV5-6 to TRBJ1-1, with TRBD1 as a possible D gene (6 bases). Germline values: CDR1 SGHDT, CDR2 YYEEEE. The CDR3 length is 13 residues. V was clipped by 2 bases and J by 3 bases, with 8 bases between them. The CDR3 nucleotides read TGTGCCAGCAGCTTCTACAGGGACACTGAAGCTTTCTTT. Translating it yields CASSFYRDTEAFF.

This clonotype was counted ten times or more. CDR3 region: CALGTGYGYTF. CDR3 sequence (DNA): TGTGCCCTAGGGACCGGTTATGGCTACACCTTC. The rearrangement uses TRBV6-2 or TRBV6-3 and TRBJ1-2; TRBD1 is a possible D gene (5 bases). This CDR3 is 11 amino acids long. The germline V gene has CDR1 MNHEY and CDR2 SVGEGT. Between the trimmed V and J ends, which lost 11 bases and 5 bases, there was a span of 12 bases.

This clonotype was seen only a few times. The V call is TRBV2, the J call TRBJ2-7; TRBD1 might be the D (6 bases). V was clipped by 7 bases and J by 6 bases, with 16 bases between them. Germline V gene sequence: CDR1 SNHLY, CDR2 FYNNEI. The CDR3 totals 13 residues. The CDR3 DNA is TGTGCCAGCAAGGAGGACAGCCTCTCCGAGCAGTACTTC. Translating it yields CASKEDSLSEQYF. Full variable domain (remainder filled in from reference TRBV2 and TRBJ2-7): EPEVTQTPSHQVTQMGQEVILRCVPISNHLYFYWYRQILGQKVEFLVSFYNNEISEKSEIFDDQFSVERPDGSNFTLKIRSTKLEDSAMYFCASKEDSLSEQYFGPGTRLTVT.

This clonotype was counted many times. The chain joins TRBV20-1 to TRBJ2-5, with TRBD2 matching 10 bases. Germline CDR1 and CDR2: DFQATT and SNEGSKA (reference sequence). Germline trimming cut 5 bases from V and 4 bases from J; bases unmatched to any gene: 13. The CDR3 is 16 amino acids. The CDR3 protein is CSARNGLAAGGETQYF. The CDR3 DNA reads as TGCAGTGCTCGAAACGGACTAGCGGCGGGGGGAGAGACCCAGTACTTC.

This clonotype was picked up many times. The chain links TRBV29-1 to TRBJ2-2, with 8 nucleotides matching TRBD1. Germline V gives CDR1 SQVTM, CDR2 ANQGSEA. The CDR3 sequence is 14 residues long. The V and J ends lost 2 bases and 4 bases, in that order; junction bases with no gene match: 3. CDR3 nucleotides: TGCAGCGTTGAAAACAGGGGGTTCACCGGGGAGCTGTTTTTT. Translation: CSVENRGFTGELFF.

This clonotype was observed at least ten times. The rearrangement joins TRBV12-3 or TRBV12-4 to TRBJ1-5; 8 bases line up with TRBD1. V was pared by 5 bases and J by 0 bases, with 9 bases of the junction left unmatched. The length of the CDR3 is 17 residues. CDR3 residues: CASSTLDRGHSNQPQHF. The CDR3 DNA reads TGTGCCAGCAGTACCCTTGACAGGGGACATAGCAATCAGCCCCAGCATTTT.

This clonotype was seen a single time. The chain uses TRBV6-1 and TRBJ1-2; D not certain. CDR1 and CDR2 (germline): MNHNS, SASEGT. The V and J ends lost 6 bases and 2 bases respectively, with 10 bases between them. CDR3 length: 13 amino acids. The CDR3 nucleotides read TGTGCCAGCAGCAACAGCGGGAACTATGGCTACACCTTC. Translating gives CASSNSGNYGYTF.

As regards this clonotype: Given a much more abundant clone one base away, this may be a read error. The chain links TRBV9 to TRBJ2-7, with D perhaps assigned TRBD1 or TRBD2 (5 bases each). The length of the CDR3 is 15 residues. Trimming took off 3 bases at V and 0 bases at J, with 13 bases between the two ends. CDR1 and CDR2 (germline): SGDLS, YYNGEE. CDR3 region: CASSGPGTSSYEQYF. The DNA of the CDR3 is TGTGCCAGCAGCGGACCGGGGACCTCCTCCTACGAGCAGTACTTC.

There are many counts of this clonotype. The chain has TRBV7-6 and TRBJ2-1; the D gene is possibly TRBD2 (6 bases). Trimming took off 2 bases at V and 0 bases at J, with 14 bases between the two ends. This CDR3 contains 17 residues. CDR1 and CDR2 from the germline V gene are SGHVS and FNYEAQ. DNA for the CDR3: TGTGCCAGCAGCTTACCGGCGGGGCGGAGCTCCTACAATGAGCAGTTCTTC. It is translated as CASSLPAGRSSYNEQFF.

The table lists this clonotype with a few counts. The CDR3 DNA reads as TGCGCCAGCAGCTCCACAGCCCACGAGCAGTACTTC. It specifies CASSSTAHEQYF. The rearrangement links TRBV5-1 to TRBJ2-7; D is undetermined. CDR3 length: 12 residues. Trimming removed 3 bases from V and 5 bases from J, with 9 bases in between. The germline CDR1 and CDR2 sequences are SGHRS and YFSETQ.